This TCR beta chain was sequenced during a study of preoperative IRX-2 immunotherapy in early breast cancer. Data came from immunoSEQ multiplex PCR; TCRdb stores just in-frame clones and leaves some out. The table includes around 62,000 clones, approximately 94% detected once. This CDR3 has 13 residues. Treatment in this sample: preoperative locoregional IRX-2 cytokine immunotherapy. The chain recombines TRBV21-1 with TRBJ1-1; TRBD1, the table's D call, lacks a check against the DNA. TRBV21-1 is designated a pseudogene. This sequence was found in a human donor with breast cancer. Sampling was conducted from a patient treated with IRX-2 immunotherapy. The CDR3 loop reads CASRRQGNTEAFF. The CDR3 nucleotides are TGTGCCAGCAGGCGACAGGGGAACACTGAAGCTTTCTTT.